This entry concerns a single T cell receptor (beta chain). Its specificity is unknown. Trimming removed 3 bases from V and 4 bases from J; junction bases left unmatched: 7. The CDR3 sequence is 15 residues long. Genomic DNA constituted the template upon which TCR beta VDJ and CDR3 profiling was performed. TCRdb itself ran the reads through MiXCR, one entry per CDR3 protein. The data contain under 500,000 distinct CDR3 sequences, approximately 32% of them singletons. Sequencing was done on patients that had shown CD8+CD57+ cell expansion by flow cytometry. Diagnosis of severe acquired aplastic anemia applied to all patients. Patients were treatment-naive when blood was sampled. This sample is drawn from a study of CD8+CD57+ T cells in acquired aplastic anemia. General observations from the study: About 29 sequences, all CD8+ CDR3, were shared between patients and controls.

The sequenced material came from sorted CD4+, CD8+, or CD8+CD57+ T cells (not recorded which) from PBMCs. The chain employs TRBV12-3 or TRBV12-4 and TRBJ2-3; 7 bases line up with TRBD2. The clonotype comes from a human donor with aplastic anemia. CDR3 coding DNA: TGTGCCAGCAGTTTGGAGGCGGGGGAGTCAGATACGCAGTATTTT. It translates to CASSLEAGESDTQYF.